Listed here are 5 T cell receptor beta chains from one sample, sequenced in a study of cytomegalovirus exposure and HLA in healthy donors. PCR primers comprised 60 Vbeta and 13 Jbeta primers. Produced via immunoSEQ multiplex PCR; TCRdb's table is partial and in-frame only. The data hold some 99,000 clones, with approximately 73% observed a single time. The sample comprised PBMCs. Receptors originate from a man aged 35-49 years in good health and CMV-seronegative.

This chain uses TRBV5-1 with TRBJ2-5; 8 bases are shared with TRBD1. CDR3 length: 15 amino acids. Per germline, CDR1 SGHRS and CDR2 YFSETQ. V gave up 0 bases and J gave up 9 bases; unmatched junction bases: 10. The CDR3 sequence is CASSLAGQVAEAQYF. The DNA of the CDR3 is TGCGCCAGCAGCTTGGCGGGACAGGTAGCTGAGGCCCAGTACTTC. Using reference TRBV5-1 and TRBJ2-5 for the parts outside the CDR3, the full variable domain is KAGVTQTPRYLIKTRGQQVTLSCSPISGHRSVSWYQQTPGQGLQFLFEYFSETQRNKGNFPGRFSGRQFSNSRSEMNVSTLELGDSALYLCASSLAGQVAEAQYFGPGTRLLVL.

This clone came up once. This chain connects TRBV4-2 to TRBJ2-2; D remains unclear. In germline, CDR1 is LGHNA, CDR2 YNFKEQ. V lost 0 bases to trimming and J lost 6 bases, with 8 bases between them. This CDR3 comprises 14 residues. In nucleotides, the CDR3 is TGTGCCAGCAGCCAAGATAGCCATGCCGGGGAGCTGTTTTTT. Its protein is CASSQDSHAGELFF.

The CDR3 protein is CASSPGQGGGQPQHF. CDR3 nucleotides: TGTGCCAGCAGCCCGGGACAGGGAGGGGGTCAGCCCCAGCATTTT. This sequence joins TRBV6-5 and TRBJ1-5, with 9 bases aligning to TRBD1. Losses at the gene ends were 6 bases for V and 6 bases for J; bases not matched to a gene: 9. In germline, CDR1 is MNHEY, CDR2 SVGAGI. The CDR3 is 15 amino acids.

This sequence joins TRBV4-3 and TRBJ1-2; 7 nucleotides match TRBD1. The germline V gene encodes CDR1 LGHNA and CDR2 YSLEER. The CDR3 loop spans 19 amino acids. The V gene end was trimmed by 2 bases and the J gene end by 0 bases; junction bases not matched to a gene: 15. The CDR3 here is CASSQYARTGIRANYGYTF. The CDR3 DNA is TGCGCCAGCAGCCAATATGCCCGGACAGGAATTAGAGCTAACTATGGCTACACCTTC.

The CDR3 DNA is TGTGCCAGCAGTTACTCTCCCGTGAACACCGGGGAGCTGTTTTTT. It specifies CASSYSPVNTGELFF. The chain employs TRBV6-5 and TRBJ2-2; no definite D call. The CDR3 runs to 15 residues. The germline CDR1 and CDR2 sequences are MNHEY and SVGAGI. The V and J ends lost 0 bases and 1 base respectively, with 6 bases between them.